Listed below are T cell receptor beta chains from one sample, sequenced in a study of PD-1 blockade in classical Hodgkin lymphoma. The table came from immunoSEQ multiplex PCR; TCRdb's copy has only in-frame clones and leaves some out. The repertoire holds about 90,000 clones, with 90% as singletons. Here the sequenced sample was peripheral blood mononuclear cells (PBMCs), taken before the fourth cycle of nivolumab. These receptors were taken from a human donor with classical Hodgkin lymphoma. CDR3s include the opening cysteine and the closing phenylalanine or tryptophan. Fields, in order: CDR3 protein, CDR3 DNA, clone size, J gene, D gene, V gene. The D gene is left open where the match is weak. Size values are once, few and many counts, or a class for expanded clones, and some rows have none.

CDR3 protein: CASSKNNLGLDYGYTF
CDR3 DNA: TGTGCCAGCAGCAAGAATAACCTGGGGCTTGACTATGGCTACACCTTC
clone size: -
J gene: TRBJ1-2
D gene: -
V gene: TRBV28

CDR3 protein: CASSMGRIYEQYF
CDR3 DNA: TGTGCCAGTAGTATGGGGCGGATCTACGAGCAGTACTTC
clone size: -
J gene: TRBJ2-7
D gene: -
V gene: TRBV19

CDR3 protein: CATCRTSGGRRCNEQFF
CDR3 DNA: TGTGCCACCTGTCGGACTAGCGGGGGGCGACGTTGCAATGAGCAGTTCTTC
clone size: -
J gene: TRBJ2-1
D gene: TRBD2
V gene: TRBV28

CDR3 protein: CASSLGSRRIGTEAFF
CDR3 DNA: TGTGCCAGCAGCTTGGGATCGAGGCGTATAGGGACTGAAGCTTTCTTT
clone size: -
J gene: TRBJ1-1
D gene: -
V gene: TRBV5-4

CDR3 protein: CASSEVNTGELFF
CDR3 DNA: TGTGCCAGCAGTGAGGTGAACACCGGGGAGCTGTTTTTT
clone size: -
J gene: TRBJ2-2
D gene: -
V gene: TRBV6-1

CDR3 protein: CAIRRDSQETQYF
CDR3 DNA: TGTGCCATCAGGCGGGACAGTCAAGAGACCCAGTACTTC
clone size: -
J gene: TRBJ2-5
D gene: -
V gene: TRBV10-3

CDR3 protein: CASSKVRQGAWPQHF
CDR3 DNA: TGTGCCAGCAGCAAAGTTCGGCAGGGGGCTTGGCCCCAGCATTTT
clone size: once
J gene: TRBJ1-5
D gene: -
V gene: TRBV21-1

CDR3 protein: CAWSVETGGYEKLFF
CDR3 DNA: TGTGCCTGGAGTGTAGAGACAGGGGGGTATGAAAAACTGTTTTTT
clone size: few
J gene: TRBJ1-4
D gene: TRBD1
V gene: TRBV30

CDR3 protein: CASSLGLAGGTDTQYF
CDR3 DNA: TGTGCCAGCAGCTTGGGACTAGCGGGTGGGACAGATACGCAGTATTTT
clone size: -
J gene: TRBJ2-3
D gene: TRBD2
V gene: TRBV7-9

CDR3 protein: CASSGPLDRDFTDTQYF
CDR3 DNA: TGTGCCAGCAGTGGACCCCTGGACAGGGACTTCACAGATACGCAGTATTTT
clone size: once
J gene: TRBJ2-3
D gene: TRBD1
V gene: TRBV2

CDR3 protein: CASSVDRGPAYEQYF
CDR3 DNA: TGTGCCAGCAGCGTAGACAGGGGGCCCGCCTACGAGCAGTACTTC
clone size: -
J gene: TRBJ2-7
D gene: TRBD1
V gene: TRBV9

CDR3 protein: CASSPTDRYLPTDTQYF
CDR3 DNA: TGTGCCAGCAGTCCCACCGACAGGTACCTACCCACAGATACGCAGTATTTT
clone size: -
J gene: TRBJ2-3
D gene: -
V gene: TRBV27

CDR3 protein: CASSLSYGPGSGNTIYF
CDR3 DNA: TGTGCCAGCAGTTTATCTTATGGCCCGGGCTCTGGAAACACCATATATTTT
clone size: -
J gene: TRBJ1-3
D gene: -
V gene: TRBV28

CDR3 protein: CASSGEAIYGYTF
CDR3 DNA: TGTGCCAGCAGTGGGGAGGCTATCTATGGCTACACCTTC
clone size: -
J gene: TRBJ1-2
D gene: -
V gene: TRBV2

CDR3 protein: CASSEWQLPSSNQPQHF
CDR3 DNA: TGTGCCAGCAGTGAATGGCAGCTCCCCTCTAGCAATCAGCCCCAGCATTTT
clone size: few
J gene: TRBJ1-5
D gene: -
V gene: TRBV2

CDR3 protein: CASRVGQGASYEQYF
CDR3 DNA: TGTGCCAGCAGGGTCGGACAGGGGGCATCGTACGAGCAGTACTTC
clone size: once
J gene: TRBJ2-7
D gene: TRBD1
V gene: TRBV4-2

CDR3 protein: CASSGLFGMTANGYTF
CDR3 DNA: TGTGCCAGCTCGGGTCTTTTTGGTATGACCGCTAATGGCTACACCTTC
clone size: -
J gene: TRBJ1-2
D gene: -
V gene: TRBV18

CDR3 protein: CAWSVLVSYNSPLHF
CDR3 DNA: TGTGCCTGGAGTGTCCTGGTCTCCTATAATTCACCCCTCCACTTT
clone size: -
J gene: TRBJ1-6
D gene: -
V gene: TRBV30

CDR3 protein: CASSLWGGPPYEQYF
CDR3 DNA: TGCGCCAGCAGCTTGTGGGGGGGGCCCCCCTACGAGCAGTACTTC
clone size: -
J gene: TRBJ2-7
D gene: -
V gene: TRBV5-1

CDR3 protein: CASSYSSSSYEQYF
CDR3 DNA: TGTGCCAGCAGTTACTCGAGTTCTAGCTACGAGCAGTACTTC
clone size: -
J gene: TRBJ2-7
D gene: -
V gene: TRBV6-5

CDR3 protein: CASSSWTGASYEQYF
CDR3 DNA: TGTGCCAGCAGTTCCTGGACAGGGGCTAGCTACGAGCAGTACTTC
clone size: -
J gene: TRBJ2-7
D gene: TRBD1
V gene: TRBV28

CDR3 protein: CASSWTDQSHIAGTEAFF
CDR3 DNA: TGTGCCAGCAGTTGGACAGATCAATCCCATATTGCTGGCACTGAAGCTTTCTTT
clone size: -
J gene: TRBJ1-1
D gene: -
V gene: TRBV27

CDR3 protein: CASSPTFRQGAGQYQETQYF
CDR3 DNA: TGTGCCAGCTCACCTACCTTTAGGCAGGGGGCAGGACAGTACCAAGAGACCCAGTACTTC
clone size: once
J gene: TRBJ2-5
D gene: TRBD1
V gene: TRBV18

CDR3 protein: CASSPWVGRNIQYF
CDR3 DNA: TGTGCCAGCAGCCCCTGGGTGGGTCGGAACATTCAGTACTTC
clone size: -
J gene: TRBJ2-4
D gene: -
V gene: TRBV7-9

CDR3 protein: CASSSQGGSYTF
CDR3 DNA: TGTGCCAGCAGCTCACAAGGGGGTAGCTACACCTTC
clone size: -
J gene: TRBJ1-2
D gene: -
V gene: TRBV7-9

CDR3 protein: CASRTRQNTDTQYF
CDR3 DNA: TGTGCCAGCAGAACTAGACAGAACACAGATACGCAGTATTTT
clone size: -
J gene: TRBJ2-3
D gene: -
V gene: TRBV27

CDR3 protein: CAWSWGPNQPQHF
CDR3 DNA: TGTGCCTGGAGTTGGGGACCCAATCAGCCCCAGCATTTT
clone size: -
J gene: TRBJ1-5
D gene: -
V gene: TRBV30

CDR3 protein: CASSQPGQFYEQYF
CDR3 DNA: TGCGCCAGCAGCCAACCGGGACAGTTCTACGAGCAGTACTTC
clone size: -
J gene: TRBJ2-7
D gene: TRBD1
V gene: TRBV5-1

CDR3 protein: CASSPGRDASTNEKLFF
CDR3 DNA: TGCGCCAGCAGCCCAGGCAGGGATGCCTCAACTAATGAAAAACTGTTTTTT
clone size: -
J gene: TRBJ1-4
D gene: -
V gene: TRBV5-1

CDR3 protein: CASSLGPRGNEQYF
CDR3 DNA: TGTGCCAGCAGCTTGGGCCCTCGAGGGAACGAGCAGTACTTC
clone size: -
J gene: TRBJ2-7
D gene: -
V gene: TRBV5-6

CDR3 protein: CASSFTDSPRANEQFF
CDR3 DNA: TGTGCCAGCAGTTTCACGGACAGCCCCCGAGCAAATGAGCAGTTCTTC
clone size: -
J gene: TRBJ2-1
D gene: -
V gene: TRBV6-6

CDR3 protein: CASTVQGTGTEAFF
CDR3 DNA: TGTGCCAGCACCGTACAGGGAACGGGCACTGAAGCTTTCTTT
clone size: -
J gene: TRBJ1-1
D gene: -
V gene: TRBV6-6

CDR3 protein: CASSKGRENTEAFF
CDR3 DNA: TGTGCCAGTAGCAAGGGGAGGGAGAACACTGAAGCTTTCTTT
clone size: -
J gene: TRBJ1-1
D gene: -
V gene: TRBV19

CDR3 protein: CATQGRQTHYEQYF
CDR3 DNA: TGTGCCACCCAAGGTAGGCAGACCCACTACGAGCAGTACTTC
clone size: once
J gene: TRBJ2-7
D gene: -
V gene: TRBV6-5

CDR3 protein: CASSLTSRDEQFF
CDR3 DNA: TGTGCCAGCAGCCTGACCTCACGGGATGAGCAGTTCTTC
clone size: -
J gene: TRBJ2-1
D gene: -
V gene: TRBV5-4

CDR3 protein: CASSLVQGTYYEQYF
CDR3 DNA: TGTGCCAGCAGCTTAGTTCAGGGGACCTACTACGAGCAGTACTTC
clone size: -
J gene: TRBJ2-7
D gene: -
V gene: TRBV7-9

CDR3 protein: CASSFSAEGTEAFF
CDR3 DNA: TGTGCCAGCAGCTTTTCCGCCGAGGGAACTGAAGCTTTCTTT
clone size: -
J gene: TRBJ1-1
D gene: -
V gene: TRBV5-8

CDR3 protein: CASRPPQGPYGYTF
CDR3 DNA: TGTGCCAGCAGACCCCCACAGGGGCCCTATGGCTACACCTTC
clone size: -
J gene: TRBJ1-2
D gene: TRBD1
V gene: TRBV28

CDR3 protein: CASSPPSGNTEAFF
CDR3 DNA: TGCGCCAGCAGCCCACCATCGGGAAACACTGAAGCTTTCTTT
clone size: -
J gene: TRBJ1-1
D gene: -
V gene: TRBV5-1

CDR3 protein: CASSSGTDSNQPQHF
CDR3 DNA: TGTGCCAGCAGCTCCGGGACCGACAGCAATCAGCCCCAGCATTTT
clone size: -
J gene: TRBJ1-5
D gene: -
V gene: TRBV7-2

CDR3 protein: CASSQQPNGADEKLFF
CDR3 DNA: TGCGCCAGCAGCCAGCAGCCGAATGGGGCGGATGAAAAACTGTTTTTT
clone size: -
J gene: TRBJ1-4
D gene: -
V gene: TRBV4-3

CDR3 protein: CASSQDGHLIEAFF
CDR3 DNA: TGTGCCAGCAGCCAAGATGGGCACCTAATTGAAGCTTTCTTT
clone size: -
J gene: TRBJ1-1
D gene: -
V gene: TRBV4-2

CDR3 protein: CASSEGQVNTEAFF
CDR3 DNA: TGTGCCAGCAGCGAGGGACAGGTGAACACTGAAGCTTTCTTT
clone size: -
J gene: TRBJ1-1
D gene: TRBD1
V gene: TRBV7-9

CDR3 protein: CASSLFVLPTNTIYF
CDR3 DNA: TGTGCCAGCAGCTTATTTGTATTACCGACGAACACCATATATTTT
clone size: once
J gene: TRBJ1-3
D gene: -
V gene: TRBV7-2

CDR3 protein: CASRIVGTSGAHEYF
CDR3 DNA: TGTGCCAGCAGGATAGTAGGGACTAGCGGGGCCCACGAGTACTTC
clone size: -
J gene: TRBJ2-5
D gene: TRBD2
V gene: TRBV6-5

CDR3 protein: CASSLLQGGNTEAFF
CDR3 DNA: TGCGCCAGCAGCTTACTACAGGGGGGGAACACTGAAGCTTTCTTT
clone size: -
J gene: TRBJ1-1
D gene: TRBD1
V gene: TRBV5-1

CDR3 protein: CASSLVLYTEAFF
CDR3 DNA: TGTGCCAGCAGCTTAGTTTTGTACACTGAAGCTTTCTTT
clone size: few
J gene: TRBJ1-1
D gene: -
V gene: TRBV11-2

CDR3 protein: CASSEPLGGGPTDTQYF
CDR3 DNA: TGTGCCAGCAGTGAACCCCTTGGCGGGGGCCCCACAGATACGCAGTATTTT
clone size: -
J gene: TRBJ2-3
D gene: -
V gene: TRBV25-1

CDR3 protein: CASCTGATEAFF
CDR3 DNA: TGTGCCAGCTGCACAGGGGCCACTGAAGCTTTCTTT
clone size: -
J gene: TRBJ1-1
D gene: TRBD1
V gene: TRBV6-5

CDR3 protein: CASSSHYEQYF
CDR3 DNA: TGTGCCAGCAGTTCCCACTACGAGCAGTACTTC
clone size: -
J gene: TRBJ2-7
D gene: -
V gene: TRBV6-1

CDR3 protein: CASSLINTGELFF
CDR3 DNA: TGCGCCAGCAGCTTGATAAACACCGGGGAGCTGTTTTTT
clone size: -
J gene: TRBJ2-2
D gene: -
V gene: TRBV5-1

CDR3 protein: CASSSTGQGLREQYF
CDR3 DNA: TGTGCCAGCAGCTCCACTGGACAGGGTTTGAGGGAGCAGTACTTC
clone size: few
J gene: TRBJ2-7
D gene: TRBD1
V gene: TRBV27

CDR3 protein: CASSLRVGTAYQETQYF
CDR3 DNA: TGTGCCAGCAGTTTACGGGTCGGGACAGCGTACCAAGAGACCCAGTACTTC
clone size: -
J gene: TRBJ2-5
D gene: TRBD1
V gene: TRBV27

CDR3 protein: CASSTDSGTPYEQYF
CDR3 DNA: TGTGCCAGCAGCACAGACTCCGGGACACCGTACGAGCAGTACTTC
clone size: -
J gene: TRBJ2-7
D gene: -
V gene: TRBV7-8

CDR3 protein: CASSPGLAGGSYEQYF
CDR3 DNA: TGTGCCAGCAGCCCAGGACTAGCGGGGGGTTCCTACGAGCAGTACTTC
clone size: -
J gene: TRBJ2-7
D gene: TRBD2
V gene: TRBV7-2